This T cell receptor (beta chain) was obtained from a study of T cell responses to AZD1222 COVID-19 vaccine. Study-level background: Pooled samples include second doses given at about 4 or 12 weeks.

Germline V gene lookup returns CDR1 SGHNT and CDR2 YENEEA. V was shortened by 7 bases and J by 2 bases, with 12 bases between the two germline ends. The CDR3 consists of 13 residues. Sequencing was performed with immunoSEQ multiplex PCR; in TCRdb, only in-frame clones are kept and a portion is missing. The data contain about 120,000 clones, about 87% of them singletons. The J gene is TRBJ2-7, the V gene TRBV11-3; no firm D call. This clonotype was obtained from an adult in good health. The starting material was peripheral blood, obtained on day 0 of AZD1222 vaccination. This CDR3 is CASKGTNTYEQYF. The CDR3 DNA reads as TGTGCCAGCAAGGGAACAAACACCTACGAGCAGTACTTC. The complete variable domain, with remaining parts taken from reference TRBV11-3 and TRBJ2-7, reads EAGVVQSPRYKIIEKKQPVAFWCNPISGHNTLYWYLQNLGQGPELLIRYENEEAVDDSQLPKDRFSAERLKGVDSTLKIQPAELGDSAVYLCASKGTNTYEQYFGPGTRLTVT.